Listed below are T cell receptor beta chains from one sample, sequenced in a study of shared clonotypes between healthy human individuals. Profiling relied on immunoSEQ multiplex PCR, and the TCRdb table lists in-frame clones only, not all of them. Among approximately 1,500,000 clones listed, around 95% were seen once. Source material: naive CD4+ T cells sorted from blood. These receptors originate from a young man in good health. The conserved cysteine and the conserved F or W are not part of the CDR3 here. Each record gives: CDR3 protein, J gene, V gene, D gene. The D gene is left open where the match is weak.

ASGTSGRGYEQY | TRBJ2-7 | TRBV2 | TRBD2
ASSLEGKEAQY | TRBJ2-5 | TRBV5-4 | .
ASSLRTVSNAEAF | TRBJ1-1 | TRBV7-9 | .
ASSLWGLAGVGTGELF | TRBJ2-2 | TRBV5-1 | TRBD2
ASSRTVNTEAF | TRBJ1-1 | TRBV6-1 | .
ASRSHPGTGNTIY | TRBJ1-3 | TRBV5-1 | .
ASALPGLDTMMSSYEQY | TRBJ2-7 | TRBV21-1 | .
SARASGSQF | TRBJ2-1 | TRBV29-1 | TRBD2
ASRSTSNRLEQY | TRBJ2-7 | TRBV27 | TRBD2
ASSESPPGLAGDGEQF | TRBJ2-1 | TRBV10-1 | TRBD2
ASSGSGRGNFYEQY | TRBJ2-7 | TRBV2 | .
AIRAGDSYEQY | TRBJ2-7 | TRBV10-3 | TRBD2
ASSPGGASGNTIY | TRBJ1-3 | TRBV28 | .
ASSPGQSNQPQH | TRBJ1-5 | TRBV18 | .
ASGDRDRAVNEQF | TRBJ2-1 | TRBV6-6 | TRBD1
ASSPHSVGGYNEQF | TRBJ2-1 | TRBV9 | TRBD2
ASSWGQIYEQY | TRBJ2-7 | TRBV7-6 | TRBD1
ASSVQGRGYEQY | TRBJ2-7 | TRBV2 | .
ASSPVTTGLGEQF | TRBJ2-1 | TRBV5-1 | TRBD1
ASSFQRGQEYNEQF | TRBJ2-1 | TRBV5-6 | .
ASRLRRDTEAF | TRBJ1-1 | TRBV27 | .
ASSLVSGSIHEQF | TRBJ2-1 | TRBV5-1 | TRBD2
ASSSPTGERAETQY | TRBJ2-5 | TRBV7-2 | TRBD1
ASSSTGTGDRETQY | TRBJ2-5 | TRBV18 | TRBD1
ASSFGLAASSYEQY | TRBJ2-7 | TRBV6-5 | TRBD2
ASSLGGAGAPTDTQY | TRBJ2-3 | TRBV5-4 | TRBD2
ASSLSRGTDTQY | TRBJ2-3 | TRBV5-1 | .
ASSPRGWSYGYT | TRBJ1-2 | TRBV18 | .
ASSFQDRF | TRBJ2-1 | TRBV5-6 | .
ASSLGSGNSGNTIY | TRBJ1-3 | TRBV7-2 | .
ASSPKGQADTIY | TRBJ1-3 | TRBV18 | TRBD1